The source of this T cell receptor beta chain is a study of patients and donors after allogeneic stem cell transplantation. TCRdb used MiXCR to reprocess the RT-PCR reads, holding one entry per CDR3 protein. The sample lists over 130,000 distinct CDR3 sequences, 37% occurring once. Trimming removed 2 bases at V and 6 bases at J, with 13 bases between. CDR1 and CDR2 from the germline V gene are SGHAT and FQNNGV. This CDR3 comprises 14 residues. This clonotype showed up many times. The clonotype comes from a human donor who was either an allogeneic HSCT recipient or a stem cell or donor lymphocyte infusion donor (not recorded which). It is not recorded whose cells these are; they may come from a transplant donor. The chain is built from TRBV11-2 and TRBJ1-2; D is ambiguous. Specimen: blood, either unsorted or a sorted T cell fraction (not recorded which). CDR3 in amino acids: CASSLSSGSDGYTF. As DNA, the CDR3 is TGTGCCAGCAGCTTATCATCGGGGTCTGATGGCTACACCTTC.